This is a list of T cell receptor beta chains from one sample in a study of T cell responses to AZD1222 COVID-19 vaccine. Generated by immunoSEQ multiplex PCR, the TCRdb table keeps only in-frame clones and is missing some. The table records 90,000 to 130,000 clones, 70% to 90% of them present only once. The sample consisted of peripheral blood, taken 28 days after the second AZD1222 dose. These receptors all stem from an adult who received the AZD1222 COVID-19 vaccine. CDR3s leave out the opening cysteine and the closing phenylalanine or tryptophan.

length: 11
V: TRBV6-5
CDR3: ASRATGFYEQY

length: 12
V: TRBV5-1
CDR3: ASSDQGINTEAF

length: 11
V: TRBV7-9
CDR3: ASSSSGGGEQF

length: 14
V: TRBV27
CDR3: ASSLRTGGRDQPQH

length: 11
V: TRBV9
CDR3: ASSATGGETQY

length: 12
V: TRBV4-1
CDR3: ASSHTRGSYGYT

length: 12
V: TRBV7-9
CDR3: ASSPAGIEETQY

length: 13
V: TRBV24-1
CDR3: AIGPGVAGRDTQY

length: 14
V: TRBV28
CDR3: ASSLTGSGGLYEQY

length: 13
V: TRBV25-1
CDR3: ASTGIAGAGETQY

length: 14
V: TRBV5-4
CDR3: ASSGIGTISNYGYT

length: 14
V: TRBV4-2
CDR3: ASSQVWRDGFLEQF

length: 11
V: TRBV18
CDR3: ASSPGTAYEQY

length: 14
V: TRBV5-1
CDR3: ASSYAGGSGQETQY

length: 13
V: TRBV7-2
CDR3: ASTPGGAGREKLF

length: 13
V: TRBV7-3
CDR3: ASSPGLAGADTQY

length: 11
V: TRBV12-3/TRBV12-4
CDR3: ASSPDFYQPQH

length: 13
V: TRBV6-4
CDR3: ASSVGTSGRDEQF

length: 13
V: TRBV6-4
CDR3: ASSEQGQGNTEAF

length: 13
V: TRBV7-9
CDR3: ASSLAGTGIYGYT

length: 13
V: TRBV1
CDR3: TSSQIRGPFEPQH

length: 14
V: TRBV28
CDR3: ASSFPTGATNEKLF

length: 14
V: TRBV10-3
CDR3: AISAPPGTINYGYT

length: 12
V: TRBV11-2
CDR3: ASSSLSGFYEQY